This T cell receptor (beta chain) was identified during a study of blood T cell repertoires in COVID-19. Study-level information: The analysed material was cDNA or gDNA that came from T cells, B-cell-depleted T cells, or PBMCs.

Trimming cost V 4 bases and J 1 base, with 12 bases left between them. Germline values: CDR1 SGDLS, CDR2 YYNGEE. The CDR3 sequence is 15 residues long. TCRdb's copy holds only in-frame clones and misses some; the assay was immunoSEQ multiplex PCR. The sample lists under 200,000 clones; about 82% were seen once. Ages ranged from 18 to 89 years, with residence in some 25 US areas. Donors were grouped by their self-reported clinical history. Material: PBMCs or T cells enriched from blood (not recorded which). The sequence was obtained from a man aged 35-49 years with acute COVID-19. The V call is TRBV9, the J call TRBJ2-1, with a weak D call TRBD2 (5 bases). For the CDR3, the DNA is TGTGCCAGCAGCACGAGGGATCTATCCTACAATGAGCAGTTCTTC. This translates into CASSTRDLSYNEQFF.